Listed here are 30 T cell receptor beta chains from one sample, sequenced in a study of T cell repertoires in aging, cancer and after chemotherapy. Amplification of TCR beta used genomic DNA extracted from peripheral blood. TRB rearrangements spanning V, D and J were amplified using mixed TRB-A/B primers. TCRdb fed the multiplex PCR reads into MiXCR, producing one record per CDR3 protein. The sample carries under 2,500 distinct CDR3 sequences, around half recorded once. Sequencing was performed on blood. The source of these receptors is a human donor with a blood cancer.

This clonotype was counted between two and nine times. V usage is TRBV11-1 and J usage is TRBJ2-2; D perhaps matches TRBD1 (6 bases). This CDR3 has 16 amino acids. CDR1 and CDR2 (germline): SGHAT, FQDESV (reference sequence). Trimming removed 0 bases from V and 6 bases from J, with 14 bases in between. The chain's CDR3 is CASSLARTGMAGELFF. CDR3 bases: TGTGCCAGCAGCTTAGCTAGAACAGGGATGGCCGGGGAGCTGTTTTTT.

The V and J genes are TRBV19 and TRBJ2-6; no clear D gene. The CDR3 has 13 amino acids. Germline-derived CDR1 and CDR2 are LNHDA and SQIVND (reference sequence). Trimming pared 8 bases from V and 1 base from J, leaving 6 bases between. The CDR3 is CASGQSGANVLTF. DNA for the CDR3: TGTGCCAGTGGGCAATCTGGGGCCAACGTCCTGACTTTC.

The J gene is TRBJ2-7, the V gene TRBV6-5, with D perhaps given as TRBD1 or TRBD2 (6 bases each). The CDR3 covers 15 residues. CDR1 is MNHEY and CDR2 is SVGAGI in the germline V gene. Trimming left V 6 bases short and J 5 bases short, with 20 bases between. Written as DNA, the CDR3 is TGTGCCAGCAGAATACAGGGAGGAGGAATCCACGAGCAGTACTTC. It encodes CASRIQGGGIHEQYF.

The gene calls are TRBV7-2 and TRBJ1-6; D gene unclear. V was clipped by 5 bases and J by 9 bases, with 8 bases between them. Germline V CDR1 and CDR2: SGHTA, FQGNSA. The CDR3 extends over 12 amino acids. CDR3 residues: CASSPPGSPLHF. CDR3 coding DNA: TGTGCCAGCAGCCCCCCCGGTTCACCCCTCCACTTT. The variable domain in full, with the rest retrieved from reference TRBV7-2 and TRBJ1-6, is GAGVSQSPSNKVTEKGKDVELRCDPISGHTALYWYRQSLGQGLEFLIYFQGNSAPDKSGLPSDRFSAERTGGSVSTLTIQRTQQEDSAVYLCASSPPGSPLHFGNGTRLTVT.

Only a few counts were recorded for this clonotype. The chain employs TRBV6-6 and TRBJ2-5; 7 nucleotides match TRBD2. Germline V gene lookup returns CDR1 MNHNY and CDR2 SVGAGI (reference sequence). V trimming: 2 bases; J trimming: 2 bases; junction bases outside the gene matches: 5. This CDR3 has 15 amino acids. CDR3 coding DNA: TGTGCCAGCAGTTACGACGACGGGAGGCAAGAGACCCAGTACTTC. It yields the protein CASSYDDGRQETQYF.

The CDR3 bases are TGTGCCAGTAACGGGGGTCTCGGCCCAGGTGAGCAGTTCTTC. Translation gives CASNGGLGPGEQFF. The J gene is TRBJ2-1, the V gene TRBV19; D perhaps matches TRBD2 (6 bases). V was clipped by 7 bases and J by 9 bases, with 19 bases between them. Per the germline V gene, CDR1 is LNHDA and CDR2 is SQIVND (reference sequence). The CDR3 is 14 residues long.

Relative to its sample, this clonotype is large. V usage is TRBV29-1 and J usage is TRBJ2-3; D is unclear. The CDR3 loop spans 13 amino acids. Deletions cut 3 bases from V and 3 bases from J, with 10 bases between. The germline V gene has CDR1 SQVTM and CDR2 ANQGSEA. The CDR3 nucleotides read TGCAGCGTTGAGGCAGGAGTTACAGATACGCAGTATTTT. Translated: CSVEAGVTDTQYF.

By frequency in the sample, this clonotype is large (0.1 to 1%). The chain has TRBV29-1 and TRBJ2-7; 12 positions match TRBD1. Trimming removed 6 bases from V and 6 bases from J; junction bases left unmatched: 9. The CDR3 loop spans 14 amino acids. Per the germline V gene, CDR1 is SQVTM and CDR2 is ANQGSEA. CDR3 DNA: TGCAGCGTGGAAACCGGGACAGGGGGCACCGAGCAGTACTTC. Protein sequence: CSVETGTGGTEQYF.

This clonotype is labeled large. The CDR3 loop is CSVKEGRTDTQYF. The CDR3 region has the DNA TGCAGCGTTAAGGAGGGGCGGACAGATACGCAGTATTTT. The chain uses TRBV29-1 and TRBJ2-3; maybe TRBD2 (6 bases). From germline, CDR1 is SQVTM and CDR2 ANQGSEA. V was clipped by 5 bases and J by 3 bases, with 12 bases between them. The CDR3 sequence is 13 residues long.

V usage is TRBV30 and J usage is TRBJ2-2, with D perhaps TRBD1 or TRBD2 (5 bases each). Germline CDR1 is GTSNPN and CDR2 is SVGIG (reference sequence). Trimming left V 0 bases short and J 5 bases short, with 22 bases between. This CDR3 spans 18 amino acids. The DNA of the CDR3 is TGTGCCTGGAGTGTACTGTTTGGGACCAAGGGACGGACCGGGGAGCTGTTTTTT. Protein sequence: CAWSVLFGTKGRTGELFF.

This clonotype was seen a few times. V and J are TRBV29-1 and TRBJ1-1; maybe TRBD1 (6 bases). Trimming took 5 bases from V and 2 from J, leaving 12 bases between them. The CDR3 contains 13 residues. Germline-derived CDR1 and CDR2 are SQVTM and ANQGSEA. The CDR3 region is CSVSGTTNTEAFF. CDR3 bases: TGCAGCGTTTCCGGGACAACTAACACTGAAGCTTTCTTT.

CDR3 protein: CAWSHGANQPQHF. The CDR3 DNA sequence: TGTGCCTGGAGTCATGGAGCAAATCAGCCCCAGCATTTT. The chain recombines TRBV30 with TRBJ1-5; the D is unclear. Trimming removed 2 bases at V and 4 bases at J, with 9 bases between. This CDR3 has 13 residues. Germline-derived CDR1 and CDR2 are GTSNPN and SVGIG (reference sequence).

A single count supports this clonotype. The CDR3 region is CASSPRVSYSYNEQFF. DNA for the CDR3: TGTGCCAGCAGCCCTCGTGTTTCTTACTCCTACAATGAGCAGTTCTTC. This chain links TRBV7-2 with TRBJ2-1; D unresolved. The CDR3 extends over 16 amino acids. Germline lookup yields CDR1 SGHTA and CDR2 FQGNSA. Trimming pared 5 bases from V and 0 bases from J, leaving 14 bases between.

This clonotype was detected only a few times. The V gene is TRBV11-1, the J gene TRBJ2-1; possibly TRBD1 for D (6 bases). This CDR3 spans 17 amino acids. Germline CDR1 SGHAT, CDR2 FQDESV (reference sequence). Trimming removed 5 bases from V and 5 bases from J, with 22 bases in between. The CDR3 DNA sequence: TGTGCCAGCAGCCCCCGGTCTGGGCGGACAGTGAACAATGAGCAGTTCTTC. Encoded protein: CASSPRSGRTVNNEQFF.

This chain links TRBV29-1 with TRBJ2-1; 12 bases fit TRBD1. The CDR3 consists of 15 residues. The V and J ends lost 6 bases and 6 bases, in that order; junction bases with no gene match: 9. Germline V lookup: CDR1 SQVTM, CDR2 ANQGSEA. The CDR3 region is CSVFPGQGAGNEQFF. The CDR3 coding sequence is TGCAGCGTCTTCCCGGGACAGGGGGCCGGCAATGAGCAGTTCTTC.

This rearrangement joins TRBV19 to TRBJ1-5; 7 nucleotides align to TRBD1. CDR3 size: 14 residues. After removal of 7 bases from V and 7 bases from J, the junction contained 10 bases not matched to a gene. Germline CDR1 reads LNHDA; CDR2 reads SQIVND (reference sequence). The CDR3 protein is CASTQNRGGQPQHF. CDR3 coding DNA: TGTGCCAGTACTCAGAACAGGGGCGGCCAGCCCCAGCATTTT.

The rearrangement joins TRBV6-9 to TRBJ1-4; no clear D gene. V was pared by 2 bases and J by 8 bases, with 6 bases between. The CDR3 is made up of 12 amino acids. From germline, CDR1 is MNHGY and CDR2 SVAAGI. The CDR3 bases are TGTGCCAGCAGTTATGGGGAGGAAAAACTGTTTTTT. It translates to CASSYGEEKLFF.

This clonotype has only a few counts. The chain links TRBV5-6 to TRBJ1-2; D is possibly TRBD1 (5 bases). V was pared by 4 bases and J by 6 bases, with 13 bases between. The germline gives CDR1 SGHDT, CDR2 YYEEEE. The CDR3 covers 13 residues. Here the CDR3 reads CASSRTGGHGYTF. The CDR3 DNA follows: TGTGCCAGCAGCAGGACGGGGGGTCATGGCTACACCTTC.

The rearrangement links TRBV4-3 to TRBJ1-2, with D unclear. CDR1 and CDR2 (germline): LGHNA, YSLEER. V lost 2 bases, J lost 4 bases, and 8 bases lay in between. The CDR3 totals 13 residues. The CDR3 loop reads CASSQQAAYGYTF. CDR3 DNA: TGCGCCAGCAGCCAACAGGCTGCCTATGGCTACACCTTC.

The CDR3 DNA reads TGTGCCTGGAGCAAGGGACTAGCGGGGCCCGCGCAGTACTTC. Translated, it gives CAWSKGLAGPAQYF. V is TRBV30 and J is TRBJ2-7; 13 positions match TRBD2. Germline-derived CDR1 and CDR2 are GTSNPN and SVGIG (reference sequence). V dropped 3 bases and J dropped 9; count of bases not matched to a gene: 8. CDR3 length equals 14 residues. Full variable domain (rest looked up from reference TRBV30 and TRBJ2-7): SQTIHQWPATLVQPVGSPLSLECTVEGTSNPNLYWYRQAAGRGLQLLFYSVGIGQISSEVPQNLSASRPQDRQFILSSKKLLLSDSGFYLCAWSKGLAGPAQYFGPGTRLTVT.

Details on this clonotype: A much more abundant neighbour one base away suggests this may be a read error. This chain connects TRBV29-1 to TRBJ2-5, with D perhaps matching TRBD2 (5 bases). V lost 4 bases and J lost 4, with 13 bases in between. Germline-derived CDR1 and CDR2 are SQVTM and ANQGSEA. This CDR3 is built from 13 residues. CDR3: CSVGASRPETQYF. DNA of the CDR3: TGCAGCGTTGGGGCTAGCAGACCAGAGACCCAGTACTTC.

This clonotype turned up a few times. The chain recombines TRBV12-3 or TRBV12-4 with TRBJ1-2, with D hard to call. V lost 1 base, J lost 4 bases, and 10 bases lay in between. This CDR3 has 14 residues. CDR3 coding DNA: TGTGCCAGCAGTTTAGTCGGTCAGGCCTATGGCTACACCTTC. As protein: CASSLVGQAYGYTF.

This clonotype is classed as large. The chain uses TRBV30 and TRBJ1-2; TRBD1 agrees at 7 bases. J gave up 13 bases and V 2 bases, and 7 bases lay outside the gene matches. The CDR3 length is 11 residues. Germline V lookup: CDR1 GTSNPN, CDR2 SVGIG (reference sequence). The CDR3 DNA is TGTGCCTGGAGTCGACTGACAGGGTGCACCTTC. Translated, it gives CAWSRLTGCTF.

V usage is TRBV6-2 or TRBV6-3 and J usage is TRBJ2-7; no reliable D call. CDR3 length: 14 amino acids. Germline CDR1 and CDR2: MNHEY and SVGEGT. Trimming removed 6 bases at V and 2 bases at J, with 14 bases between. CDR3 region: CASSPPVGTYEQYF. The CDR3 DNA sequence: TGTGCCAGCAGCCCCCCTGTGGGAACCTACGAGCAGTACTTC.

This clonotype was seen only once. The chain employs TRBV19 and TRBJ1-5; 8 positions match TRBD1. CDR1 and CDR2 from the germline V gene are LNHDA and SQIVND (reference sequence). The CDR3 is made up of 16 amino acids. V shed 4 bases and J 2 bases; nucleotides not matched to a gene: 7. CDR3 amino acids: CASSRGQGAGNQPQHF. The CDR3 DNA follows: TGTGCCAGTAGTAGAGGACAGGGTGCGGGCAATCAGCCCCAGCATTTT.

The rearrangement joins TRBV7-2 to TRBJ2-7, with TRBD1 matching 7 bases. From germline, CDR1 is SGHTA and CDR2 FQGNSA. This CDR3 is built from 14 residues. J gave up 1 base and V 5 bases, and 5 bases lay outside the gene matches. The CDR3 DNA is TGTGCCAGCAGCATTAAACAGGGGTCCTACGAGCAGTACTTC. The encoded protein is CASSIKQGSYEQYF.

CDR3 coding DNA: TGTGCCAGCAGCTTCAACAGGGGGGCCCAAGATACGCAGTATTTT. Amino acid sequence: CASSFNRGAQDTQYF. The V gene is TRBV5-4, the J gene TRBJ2-3; TRBD1 aligns across 8 bases. V lost 2 bases and J lost 5; bases outside the gene matches: 7. Germline V lookup: CDR1 SGHNT, CDR2 YYREEE (reference sequence). This CDR3 has 15 residues. Complete variable domain (other parts from reference TRBV5-4 and TRBJ2-3): ETGVTQSPTHLIKTRGQQVTLRCSSQSGHNTVSWYQQALGQGPQFIFQYYREEENGRGNFPPRFSGLQFPNYSSELNVNALELDDSALYLCASSFNRGAQDTQYFGPGTRLTVL.

To note about this clonotype: Being one base from a much bigger clone, this may be a read error. V gene TRBV29-1 combines with J gene TRBJ2-3; a possible D gene is TRBD1 (5 bases). Germline V lookup: CDR1 SQVTM, CDR2 ANQGSEA. This CDR3 contains 13 residues. V gave up 8 bases and J gave up 0 bases, with 12 bases separating them. The CDR3 spells CSFVRGSTDTQYF. CDR3 sequence (DNA): TGCAGCTTTGTAAGGGGCAGCACAGATACGCAGTATTTT.

This chain uses TRBV19 with TRBJ2-7; the D gene could be TRBD1 or TRBD2 (5 bases each). The V gene's germline CDR1 is LNHDA and CDR2 SQIVND (reference sequence). Trimming removed 7 bases at V and 0 bases at J, with 16 bases between. The CDR3 loop spans 15 amino acids. CDR3 protein: CASTLDGGHSYEQYF. CDR3 in DNA: TGTGCCAGTACCCTAGATGGGGGTCACTCCTACGAGCAGTACTTC.

This clonotype was seen more than once but under ten times. The V call is TRBV30, the J call TRBJ2-3; D is unresolved. Trimming shortened V by 5 bases and J by 0 bases, and 9 bases separated the two germline ends. The CDR3 loop spans 13 amino acids. Per germline, CDR1 GTSNPN and CDR2 SVGIG (reference sequence). CDR3 protein: CAWRSESTDTQYF. CDR3 bases: TGTGCCTGGCGCTCAGAGAGCACAGATACGCAGTATTTT.